Shown below are 7 T cell receptor beta chains from a single sample sequenced in a study of T-cell reconstitution after alpha-beta-depleted transplantation in children. It was with unique molecular identifiers that the TCRbeta library was prepared. TCRdb independently ran MiXCR on the PCR reads; one entry per CDR3 protein. This table has around 100,000 distinct CDR3 sequences, 6% to 9% appearing once. Sequenced here: PBMCs, sampled before TCRalphabeta/CD19-depleted stem cell transplant. These receptor sequences come from a boy aged 2-15 years with acute lymphoblastic leukemia, due to receive a stem cell transplant.

There are many counts of this clonotype. The chain uses TRBV5-1 and TRBJ2-1; 9 nucleotides align to TRBD1. Germline values: CDR1 SGHRS, CDR2 YFSETQ. The J segment lost 2 bases and the V segment lost 4 bases, leaving 4 bases of the junction unmatched. The CDR3 has 15 residues. CDR3 sequence reads: CASSGGQGAYNEQFF. CDR3 in DNA: TGCGCCAGCAGCGGGGGACAGGGCGCCTACAATGAGCAGTTCTTC.

This clonotype was recorded a few times. The chain uses TRBV5-5 and TRBJ2-7; the match to TRBD1 covers 7 bases. The CDR3 runs to 14 residues. Germline V lookup: CDR1 SGHKS, CDR2 YYEKEE (reference sequence). Losses at the gene ends were 2 bases for V and 3 bases for J; bases not matched to a gene: 5. CDR3 sequence: CASSLQGPVYEQYF. The DNA for the CDR3 is TGTGCCAGCAGCTTACAGGGGCCGGTCTACGAGCAGTACTTC.

This clonotype was detected only a few times. The CDR3: CASSLQENAEAFF. The CDR3 nucleotides are TGCGCCAGCAGCTTGCAGGAAAACGCTGAAGCTTTCTTT. The V gene is TRBV5-1, the J gene TRBJ1-1, with unresolved D. Per germline, CDR1 SGHRS and CDR2 YFSETQ. With 1 base removed from V and 6 bases from J, the gap between germline ends came to 10 bases. The CDR3 covers 13 residues. Looking up the rest from reference TRBV5-1 and TRBJ1-1 gives the full variable domain: KAGVTQTPRYLIKTRGQQVTLSCSPISGHRSVSWYQQTPGQGLQFLFEYFSETQRNKGNFPGRFSGRQFSNSRSEMNVSTLELGDSALYLCASSLQENAEAFFGQGTRLTVV.

There are many counts of this clonotype. V and J are TRBV12-3 or TRBV12-4 and TRBJ2-1; 11 bases agree with TRBD2. V lost 1 base, J lost 8 bases, and 7 bases stayed unmatched. The length of the CDR3 is 16 residues. CDR3 sequence reads: CASSLVAGGPNDEQFF. As DNA, the CDR3 is TGTGCCAGCAGTTTAGTAGCGGGGGGGCCTAATGATGAGCAGTTCTTC.

This clonotype has ten or more counts. V is TRBV20-1 and J is TRBJ1-6; the match to TRBD1 covers 8 bases. The length of the CDR3 is 15 residues. Germline V gene lookup returns CDR1 DFQATT and CDR2 SNEGSKA (reference sequence). V trimming: 5 bases; J trimming: 1 base; junction bases outside the gene matches: 4. In DNA form, the CDR3 reads TGCAGTGCTGCAGGACAGGGTTCCTATAATTCACCCCTCCACTTT. Encoded protein: CSAAGQGSYNSPLHF.

This clonotype was detected only a few times. The rearrangement links TRBV5-1 to TRBJ2-3; possibly TRBD1 for D (5 bases). Germline CDR1 is SGHRS and CDR2 is YFSETQ. There are 14 residues in the CDR3. The V end lost 4 bases, the J end lost 6 bases, and 15 bases lay between the germline ends. In DNA, the CDR3 is TGCGCCAGCAGCCCAAGCCCCCCAGGGGATACGCAGTATTTT. Encoded protein: CASSPSPPGDTQYF.

DNA for the CDR3: TGTGCCAGCAGCTCGCCGGGACAGGGTATCTACGAGCAGTACTTC. Translated: CASSSPGQGIYEQYF. The chain links TRBV7-9 to TRBJ2-7; 9 nucleotides line up with TRBD1. The length of the CDR3 is 15 residues. Trimming cost V 4 bases and J 3 bases; bases outside gene matches: 7. CDR1 is SEHNR, CDR2 FQNEAQ, per germline (reference sequence).